The 17 T cell receptor beta chains in this list originate from one sample, sequenced in a study of T cells after posttransplantation cyclophosphamide. Generated by immunoSEQ multiplex PCR, the TCRdb table keeps only in-frame clones and is missing some. The table has 5,500 to 7,500 clones, approximately 92% seen once. Busulfan-fludarabine conditioning, marrow transplant, and cyclophosphamide on days +3 and +4 were administered. The material sequenced was CD8+ T cells sorted from blood, taken after allogeneic stem cell transplant with posttransplant cyclophosphamide. All receptors derive from a male patient in his sixties or seventies who received an allogeneic stem cell transplant from a related donor and was CMV-positive. Some T cells may have come from the graft donor.

The genes are TRBV27 and TRBJ2-7, with 13 bases fitting TRBD2. Germline V gene lookup returns CDR1 MNHEY and CDR2 SMNVEV (reference sequence). The V segment lost 5 bases and the J segment 2 bases; nucleotides outside the gene matches: 6. The CDR3 is made up of 16 amino acids. The CDR3 region has the DNA TGTGCCAGCAGTCCCGTAGGACTAGCGGGGGCCTACGAGCAGTACTTC. Its protein is CASSPVGLAGAYEQYF.

V and J are TRBV9 and TRBJ2-6, with D perhaps TRBD2 (6 bases). The germline V gene has CDR1 SGDLS and CDR2 YYNGEE. The CDR3 consists of 15 residues. The V end lost 6 bases, the J end lost 0 bases, and 10 bases lay between the germline ends. CDR3 in DNA: TGTGCCAGCATGGGAGGAGACTCTGGGGCCAACGTCCTGACTTTC. Translating it yields CASMGGDSGANVLTF.

J is TRBJ2-3 and V is TRBV5-1, with 8 bases identical to TRBD1. Germline V gene data show CDR1 as SGHRS and CDR2 as YFSETQ. This CDR3 has 13 amino acids. V shed 2 bases, J shed 14 bases, and the junction held 10 bases outside the gene matches. The DNA for the CDR3 is TGCGCCAGCAGCTTAGCCGACAGGGGCTGGGTGTATTTT. It is translated as CASSLADRGWVYF.

This chain connects TRBV7-9 to TRBJ1-6; possible D gene TRBD1, 5 bases. From germline, CDR1 is SEHNR and CDR2 FQNEAQ (reference sequence). The CDR3 contains 17 residues. V was cut by 0 bases and J by 1 base, with 10 bases left in between. Here the CDR3 DNA reads TGTGCCAGCAGCTTAGCGTGGGGGGGGTCCTATAATTCACCCCTCCACTTT. This codes for CASSLAWGGSYNSPLHF. The variable domain in full, with the rest retrieved from reference TRBV7-9 and TRBJ1-6, is DTGVSQNPRHKITKRGQNVTFRCDPISEHNRLYWYRQTLGQGPEFLTYFQNEAQLEKSRLLSDRFSAERPKGSFSTLEIQRTEQGDSAMYLCASSLAWGGSYNSPLHFGNGTRLTVT.

The chain couples TRBV7-9 to TRBJ2-3; D is possibly TRBD1 (6 bases). There are 15 residues in the CDR3. V lost 0 bases, J lost 7 bases, and 14 bases lay in between. The V gene's germline CDR1 is SEHNR and CDR2 FQNEAQ (reference sequence). This CDR3 is CASSLALQGTHTQYF. In DNA form, the CDR3 reads TGTGCCAGCAGCTTAGCACTGCAGGGGACACATACGCAGTATTTT.

V is TRBV4-3 and J is TRBJ2-3; 8 bases line up with TRBD2. V lost 3 bases, J lost 1 base, and 3 bases stayed unmatched. Germline V gene sequence: CDR1 LGHNA, CDR2 YSLEER. This CDR3 comprises 15 residues. This CDR3 is CASSQGSGGTDTQYF. CDR3 nucleotides: TGCGCCAGCAGCCAGGGTAGCGGGGGCACAGATACGCAGTATTTT.

The chain couples TRBV7-8 to TRBJ1-2, with 10 positions matching TRBD1. CDR3 length equals 16 residues. Germline trimming cut 5 bases from V and 3 bases from J; bases unmatched to any gene: 9. Per germline, CDR1 SGHVS and CDR2 FQNEAQ. This chain's CDR3 is CASSPPGQGYDYGYTF. The CDR3 nucleotides read TGTGCCAGCAGCCCGCCGGGACAGGGGTATGACTATGGCTACACCTTC.

The chain uses TRBV11-1 and TRBJ2-3, with 7 bases aligning to TRBD2. The V gene's germline CDR1 is SGHAT and CDR2 FQDESV (reference sequence). V gave up 5 bases and J gave up 5 bases; unmatched junction bases: 13. The CDR3 is 16 residues long. CDR3 coding DNA: TGTGCCAGCAGCGCCTGGGACTACGGGAACCAAGATACGCAGTATTTT. Its translation: CASSAWDYGNQDTQYF.

The chain is built from TRBV27 and TRBJ1-4; possible D gene TRBD1, 5 bases. The CDR3 is 13 amino acids. Deletions cut 8 bases from V and 3 bases from J, with 10 bases between. The germline gives CDR1 MNHEY, CDR2 SMNVEV (reference sequence). CDR3 loop: CASSSGANEKLFF. The CDR3 DNA follows: TGTGCCAGCTCGTCGGGGGCTAATGAAAAACTGTTTTTT.

The rearrangement links TRBV13 to TRBJ2-1; the match to TRBD2 covers 12 bases. Per the germline V gene, CDR1 is PRHDT and CDR2 is FYEKMQ (reference sequence). Losses at the gene ends were 5 bases for V and 8 bases for J; bases not matched to a gene: 10. The CDR3 is 16 amino acids. The CDR3 sequence: CASSNPSGGAWDEQFF. CDR3 DNA sequence: TGTGCCAGCAGCAATCCTAGCGGGGGGGCTTGGGATGAGCAGTTCTTC.

This clone has a handful of counts. The chain recombines TRBV11-2 with TRBJ1-2; D uncertain. Germline V CDR1 and CDR2: SGHAT, FQNNGV. V was trimmed by 8 bases and J by 5 bases, leaving 12 bases between them. CDR3 size: 12 residues. The CDR3 protein is CASSGAYYGYTF. The DNA of the CDR3 is TGTGCCAGCTCAGGCGCTTATTATGGCTACACCTTC.

The chain carries TRBV6-5 and TRBJ1-1; D is ambiguous. Germline lookup yields CDR1 MNHEY and CDR2 SVGAGI. The germline V and J ends were trimmed by 5 bases and 5 bases, with 18 bases remaining between them. The CDR3 sequence is 15 residues long. CDR3 loop: CASSGDLGSGTEAFF. The CDR3 DNA follows: TGTGCCAGCAGTGGCGATCTAGGGAGCGGGACTGAAGCTTTCTTT.

This chain uses TRBV13 with TRBJ2-7; D may be TRBD1 (6 bases). The CDR3 consists of 15 residues. Germline CDR1 PRHDT, CDR2 FYEKMQ (reference sequence). Between the trimmed V and J ends, which lost 2 bases and 0 bases, there was a span of 11 bases. CDR3 sequence reads: CASSLWQGSSYEQYF. For the CDR3, the DNA is TGTGCCAGCAGCTTATGGCAGGGGTCCTCCTACGAGCAGTACTTC.

The chain links TRBV9 to TRBJ2-3; 13 bases are shared with TRBD2. Per germline, CDR1 SGDLS and CDR2 YYNGEE. This CDR3 spans 14 amino acids. J lost 2 bases, V lost 7 bases, and 1 base had no gene match. DNA of the CDR3: TGTGCCAGCGGACTAGCGGGGGTCACAGATACGCAGTATTTT. It translates to CASGLAGVTDTQYF.

The chain employs TRBV6-1 and TRBJ2-6; 8 positions match TRBD1. The germline V gene encodes CDR1 MNHNS and CDR2 SASEGT. This CDR3 spans 17 amino acids. With 4 bases clipped from V and 1 base from J, the junction kept 6 bases outside the gene matches. This chain's CDR3 is CASSGQDRVSGANVLTF. The CDR3 DNA reads as TGTGCCAGCAGTGGCCAGGACAGGGTGTCTGGGGCCAACGTCCTGACTTTC.

The chain joins TRBV7-9 to TRBJ1-2; 8 bases are shared with TRBD1. The length of the CDR3 is 14 residues. Losses at the gene ends were 10 bases for V and 6 bases for J; bases not matched to a gene: 13. Germline V gene data show CDR1 as SEHNR and CDR2 as FQNEAQ (reference sequence). The CDR3 sequence: CANRKPGQENGYTF. CDR3 nucleotides: TGTGCCAACAGAAAACCGGGACAGGAGAATGGCTACACCTTC.

The rearrangement uses TRBV7-9 and TRBJ2-1; perhaps TRBD2 as D (6 bases). This CDR3 spans 16 amino acids. Trimming left V 1 base short and J 2 bases short, with 12 bases between. The germline CDR1 and CDR2 sequences are SEHNR and FQNEAQ (reference sequence). CDR3 amino acids: CASSLVEGRTYNEQFF. The CDR3 DNA reads TGTGCCAGCAGCTTAGTGGAAGGGAGGACCTACAATGAGCAGTTCTTC. Drawing the rest from reference TRBV7-9 and TRBJ2-1, the complete variable domain is DTGVSQNPRHKITKRGQNVTFRCDPISEHNRLYWYRQTLGQGPEFLTYFQNEAQLEKSRLLSDRFSAERPKGSFSTLEIQRTEQGDSAMYLCASSLVEGRTYNEQFFGPGTRLTVL.